The source of this T cell receptor beta chain is a study of shared clonotypes between healthy human individuals. Study-wide points: Researchers sampled only blood; tissue repertoires likely differ.

Donors had no recently reported acute infections or vaccinations and were HIV-negative. Genomic DNA per cell subset filled all wells of several immunoSEQ plates. It was around 300 ng DNA, roughly 28,000 T cell genomes, that went into each replicate PCR of unsorted PBMC. The assay was immunoSEQ multiplex PCR, and TCRdb's table has in-frame clones only and misses some. Here the sample spans a few hundred thousand clones, around 77% being singletons. About this clone: Its antigen remains unknown. Other nucleotide sequences from this sample produce the same CDR3.

The CDR3 totals 14 residues. Germline V gene lookup returns CDR1 LGHNA and CDR2 YSLEER. Trimming cost V 0 bases and J 1 base, with 6 bases left between them. The V and J genes are TRBV4-3 and TRBJ1-1, with D hard to call. This sequence was found in a woman aged 40 to 55 in good health. Some clones in this sample may be carry-over from other donors' samples. The specimen sequenced was PBMCs. Here the CDR3 reads CASSQDGANTEAFF. The CDR3 DNA is TGCGCCAGCAGCCAAGACGGCGCGAACACTGAAGCTTTCTTT.